The clone carrying this T cell receptor (beta chain) was counted between two and nine times. Clones were read by immunoSEQ multiplex PCR, and TCRdb kept only the in-frame ones, dropping some. The data show roughly 5,100 clones, roughly 28% seen once. The data were obtained in a study of T cells in localized non-small cell lung cancer. Trimming cost V 0 bases and J 0 bases, with 8 bases left between them. The length of the CDR3 is 15 residues. Germline V lookup: CDR1 SGDLS, CDR2 YYNGEE. This chain uses TRBV9 with TRBJ2-3; no clear D. Sequencing used lung tumor tissue, obtained before any cancer treatment. The clonotype was recovered from a female donor of 60 years or more with stage I lung adenocarcinoma. The CDR3 DNA reads as TGTGCCAGCAGCGTAGCCCTAAGAAGCACAGATACGCAGTATTTT. Translated: CASSVALRSTDTQYF.